This T cell receptor (beta chain) is from a study of shared clonotypes between healthy human individuals. Study results and limitations: Compared with clonotypes that all four donors shared, non-shared clonotypes had lower generation probabilities. Among a handful of donors, 4.5% to 5.5% of naive CD4 clonotypes were found in common.

The study enrolled healthy HIV-negative adults without recent acute infections or vaccinations as donors. A split of CD4+ cells into CD45RA+ naive and CD45RA-negative memory subsets was performed. J gave up 7 bases and V 6 bases, and 10 bases lay outside the gene matches. Per the germline V gene, CDR1 is MNHNY and CDR2 is SVGAGI (reference sequence). The CDR3 sequence is 15 residues long. The method was immunoSEQ multiplex PCR; TCRdb's version includes in-frame clones alone and lacks a portion of them. This table has about 2 million clones, roughly 96% appearing once. Note on this clone: The antigen remains undetermined.

Sequencing was carried out using naive CD4+ T cells sorted from blood. Subset in this sample: CD45RA+ positively selected. This sequence originates from a man younger than 30 in good health. The V call is TRBV6-6, the J call TRBJ1-5, with TRBD1 matching over 9 bases. Here the CDR3 DNA reads TGTGCCAGCAGGTTCGGGACAGGGCGTTCGCAGCCCCAGCATTTT. Translated: CASRFGTGRSQPQHF.